The 19 T cell receptor beta chains below come from one sample, sequenced in a study of PD-1 blockade in mismatch repair-deficient tumors. The repertoire was sequenced with immunoSEQ multiplex PCR; TCRdb's copy has only in-frame clones and lacks some. The sample carries some 100,000 clones, 82% recorded once. The source material was peripheral blood, sampled roughly eight months after starting pembrolizumab. The receptors derive from an adult with mismatch repair-deficient cancer.

The genes are TRBV14 and TRBJ2-2; the match to TRBD2 covers 7 bases. After removal of 1 base from V and 6 bases from J, the junction contained 8 bases not matched to a gene. The CDR3 runs 16 residues. Germline-derived CDR1 and CDR2 are SGHDN and FVKESK. As DNA, the CDR3 is TGTGCCAGCAGCCAAGCCCAAGGGGCGGGAGCCGGGGAGCTGTTTTTT. Translating it yields CASSQAQGAGAGELFF.

The rearrangement links TRBV5-1 to TRBJ2-5, with 8 bases identical to TRBD1. The CDR3 covers 14 residues. In germline, CDR1 is SGHRS, CDR2 YFSETQ. V shed 0 bases and J 14 bases; nucleotides not matched to a gene: 12. CDR3 protein: CASSLAGTGDSTYF. Here the CDR3 DNA reads TGCGCCAGCAGCTTGGCGGGGACAGGAGATTCTACTTACTTC.

This clone has only a few counts. The CDR3 sequence is CASSGRGDKNTEAFF. DNA for the CDR3: TGTGCCAGCAGTGGACGCGGGGATAAGAACACTGAAGCTTTCTTT. V usage is TRBV6-1 and J usage is TRBJ1-1; no clear D gene. The length of the CDR3 is 15 residues. Trimming cost V 4 bases and J 1 base, with 13 bases left between them. The V gene's germline CDR1 is MNHNS and CDR2 SASEGT.

V gene TRBV30 combines with J gene TRBJ1-5; tentatively, D is TRBD1 (5 bases). The V end lost 6 bases, the J end lost 4 bases, and 13 bases lay between the germline ends. The CDR3 extends over 13 amino acids. Germline V lookup: CDR1 GTSNPN, CDR2 SVGIG (reference sequence). The CDR3 region has the DNA TGTGCCTGCTTGACGGACACTAATCAGCCCCAGCATTTT. The encoded protein is CACLTDTNQPQHF.

This clone was picked up one time. The V gene is TRBV14, the J gene TRBJ2-4; 9 nucleotides line up with TRBD1. The length of the CDR3 is 17 residues. Germline V lookup: CDR1 SGHDN, CDR2 FVKESK. V shed 4 bases and J 0 bases; nucleotides not matched to a gene: 7. CDR3 region: CASSPGTGLLAKNIQYF. CDR3 sequence (DNA): TGTGCCAGCAGCCCAGGGACAGGGCTACTAGCCAAAAACATTCAGTACTTC.

This clone was recorded only once. The CDR3 DNA is TGTGCCAGCAGTCCCGGGACAGGGGGCTTGAAGAAAGAGACCCAGTACTTC. Translation: CASSPGTGGLKKETQYF. J is TRBJ2-5 and V is TRBV5-6; 12 positions agree with TRBD1. The CDR3 length is 17 residues. Trimming at V came to 5 bases and at J to 3 bases, leaving 11 bases not matched to a gene. CDR1 is SGHDT and CDR2 is YYEEEE in the germline V gene.

The chain recombines TRBV29-1 with TRBJ1-1, with D hard to call. This CDR3 is built from 10 residues. V shed 4 bases and J shed 3 bases, with 3 bases lying between them. The germline gives CDR1 SQVTM, CDR2 ANQGSEA. The DNA for the CDR3 is TGCAGCGTTGCGGACACTGAAGCTTTCTTT. This translates into CSVADTEAFF.

The chain couples TRBV7-2 to TRBJ1-1; D is unclear. Germline loops: CDR1 SGHTA, CDR2 FQGNSA. Trimming took 5 bases from V and 6 from J, leaving 10 bases between them. CDR3 length: 12 amino acids. CDR3 region: CASSKTVAEAFF. In DNA form, the CDR3 reads TGTGCCAGCAGCAAGACCGTGGCTGAAGCTTTCTTT.

V gene TRBV27 combines with J gene TRBJ2-7; TRBD1 matches 7 bases. Germline V gives CDR1 MNHEY, CDR2 SMNVEV (reference sequence). The CDR3 spans 16 residues. V shed 8 bases and J 0 bases; nucleotides not matched to a gene: 13. In DNA form, the CDR3 reads TGTGCCAGCTCCGCCTCCTCGGGGACAGCCTCCTACGAGCAGTACTTC. This sequence encodes CASSASSGTASYEQYF.

The rearrangement uses TRBV4-1 and TRBJ2-1; a possible D gene is TRBD2 (5 bases). Between the trimmed V and J ends, which lost 4 bases and 9 bases, there was a span of 16 bases. The germline CDR1 and CDR2 sequences are MGHRA and YSYEKL. CDR3 length equals 14 residues. The CDR3 loop is CASSRGGSGVEQFF. In DNA form, the CDR3 reads TGCGCCAGCAGCCGAGGAGGCTCCGGGGTTGAGCAGTTCTTC.

This clone was seen a single time. The chain couples TRBV10-3 to TRBJ2-7; 12 nucleotides line up with TRBD2. The germline V gene encodes CDR1 ENHRY and CDR2 SYGVKD. Trimming removed 5 bases from V and 7 bases from J; junction bases left unmatched: 12. This CDR3 is built from 16 residues. CDR3 residues: CAISPSTSGSMSEQYF. Written as DNA, the CDR3 is TGTGCCATCAGTCCCTCGACTAGCGGGAGTATGAGTGAGCAGTACTTC.

The chain uses TRBV2 and TRBJ2-5; the D is unclear. This CDR3 contains 14 residues. Trimming took off 0 bases at V and 7 bases at J, with 12 bases between the two ends. Per germline, CDR1 SNHLY and CDR2 FYNNEI. CDR3 nucleotides: TGTGCCAGCAGTGAAGCTTTAGGGTCGCCGACCCAGTACTTC. Translated, it gives CASSEALGSPTQYF.

The chain employs TRBV2 and TRBJ2-7; 11 positions agree with TRBD1. The CDR3 sequence is 15 residues long. Losses at the gene ends were 5 bases for V and 2 bases for J; bases not matched to a gene: 5. CDR1 is SNHLY, CDR2 FYNNEI, per germline. This CDR3 is CASSLDRGLTYEQYF. The CDR3 nucleotides read TGTGCCAGCAGTCTGGACAGGGGGCTTACCTACGAGCAGTACTTC.

This clone has only one observation. The chain is built from TRBV21-1 and TRBJ2-7. TRBV21-1 is marked as a pseudogene. This CDR3 region has 16 residues. CDR3 sequence: CASSKEGATVYYEQYF. The CDR3 DNA follows: TGTGCCAGCAGCAAAGAGGGCGCCACGGTATACTACGAGCAGTACTTC.

This chain connects TRBV6-1 to TRBJ1-1; D gene unclear. V was shortened by 7 bases and J by 5 bases, with 14 bases between the two germline ends. The CDR3 runs to 13 residues. From germline, CDR1 is MNHNS and CDR2 SASEGT. This CDR3 is CASTVGSLTEAFF. The CDR3 coding sequence is TGTGCCAGCACAGTGGGCTCGCTAACTGAAGCTTTCTTT.

The rearrangement uses TRBV28 and TRBJ1-2; the D gene is possibly TRBD1 (6 bases). The CDR3 is 15 residues long. Trimming removed 6 bases at V and 1 base at J, with 15 bases between. CDR1 and CDR2 from the germline V gene are MDHEN and SYDVKM. This CDR3 is CASSSTGPNNYGYTF. CDR3 sequence (DNA): TGTGCCAGCAGCTCGACAGGACCTAATAACTATGGCTACACCTTC.

This clone turned up a few times. The chain joins TRBV6-4 to TRBJ2-1, with D perhaps TRBD1 or TRBD2 (6 bases each). The ends were cut back, 5 bases at V and 5 bases at J, with 13 bases in the middle. This CDR3 region has 14 residues. Looked up from germline, CDR1 is MRHNA and CDR2 is SNTAGT. CDR3 sequence reads: CASSRGVADNEQFF. CDR3 nucleotides: TGTGCCAGCAGTAGGGGGGTAGCTGACAATGAGCAGTTCTTC.

This clone has only one observation. The identical CDR3 is also encoded by other nucleotide sequences in the sample. The V and J genes are TRBV18 and TRBJ2-7, with 8 bases identical to TRBD1. The trim removed 1 base at V and 4 bases at J, leaving 6 bases unmatched. The CDR3 runs to 15 residues. Per the germline V gene, CDR1 is KGHSH and CDR2 is LQKENI. The CDR3 nucleotides are TGTGCCAGCTCACCACGTCAGGGGGCGGGGTACGAGCAGTACTTC. Translated: CASSPRQGAGYEQYF.

This clone was counted a few times. The gene calls are TRBV30 and TRBJ2-1, with 11 bases lining up with TRBD1. There are 15 residues in the CDR3. V shed 3 bases and J 6 bases; nucleotides not matched to a gene: 7. Germline V gene data show CDR1 as GTSNPN and CDR2 as SVGIG (reference sequence). In nucleotides, the CDR3 is TGTGCCTGGAGCCGGGACAGGGGGTTTGGCAATGAGCAGTTCTTC. It yields the protein CAWSRDRGFGNEQFF. Complete variable domain (other parts from reference TRBV30 and TRBJ2-1): SQTIHQWPATLVQPVGSPLSLECTVEGTSNPNLYWYRQAAGRGLQLLFYSVGIGQISSEVPQNLSASRPQDRQFILSSKKLLLSDSGFYLCAWSRDRGFGNEQFFGPGTRLTVL.